This T cell receptor (beta chain) was identified during a study of T cells in Graves' hyperthyroidism and ophthalmopathy. Study overall: Initial diagnosis, before any treatment, was when peripheral blood was collected.

A few counts support this clonotype. The investigators amplified TCR beta CDR3 regions from RNA transcripts. TCR CDR3 regions were first amplified by RT-PCR with HTBI primers. In TCRdb, the multiplex PCR reads were re-called with MiXCR into one record per CDR3 protein. The sample shows around 620,000 distinct CDR3 sequences, around 15% of them seen only once. V lost 6 bases, J lost 0 bases, and 11 bases stayed unmatched. There are 19 residues in the CDR3. Germline CDR1 is MNHNS and CDR2 is SASEGT. This sequence joins TRBV6-1 and TRBJ2-1; 13 bases are a match to TRBD2. The specimen was blood. The sequence was collected from a woman aged 25 to 45 with Graves' hyperthyroidism. CDR3 protein: CASSGGLAGRDSSYNEQFF. For the CDR3, the DNA is TGTGCCAGCAGCGGGGGACTAGCGGGACGTGACTCCTCCTACAATGAGCAGTTCTTC.